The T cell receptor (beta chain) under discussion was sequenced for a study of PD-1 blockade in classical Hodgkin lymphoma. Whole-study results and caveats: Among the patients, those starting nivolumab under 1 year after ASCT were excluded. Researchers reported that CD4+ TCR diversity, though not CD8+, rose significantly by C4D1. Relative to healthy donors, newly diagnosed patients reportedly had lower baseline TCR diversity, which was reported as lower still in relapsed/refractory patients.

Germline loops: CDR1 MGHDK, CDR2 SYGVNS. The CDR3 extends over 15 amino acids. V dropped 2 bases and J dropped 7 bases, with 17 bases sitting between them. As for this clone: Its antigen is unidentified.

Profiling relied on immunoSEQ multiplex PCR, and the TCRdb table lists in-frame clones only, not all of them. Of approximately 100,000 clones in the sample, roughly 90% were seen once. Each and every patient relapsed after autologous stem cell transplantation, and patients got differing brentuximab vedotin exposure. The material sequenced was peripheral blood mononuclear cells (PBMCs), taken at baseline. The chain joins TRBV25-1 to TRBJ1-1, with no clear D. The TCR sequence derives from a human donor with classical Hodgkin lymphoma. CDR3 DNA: TGTGCCAGCAGTGAAGTGGTGGACGGACTGAATGAAGCTTTCTTT. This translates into CASSEVVDGLNEAFF.